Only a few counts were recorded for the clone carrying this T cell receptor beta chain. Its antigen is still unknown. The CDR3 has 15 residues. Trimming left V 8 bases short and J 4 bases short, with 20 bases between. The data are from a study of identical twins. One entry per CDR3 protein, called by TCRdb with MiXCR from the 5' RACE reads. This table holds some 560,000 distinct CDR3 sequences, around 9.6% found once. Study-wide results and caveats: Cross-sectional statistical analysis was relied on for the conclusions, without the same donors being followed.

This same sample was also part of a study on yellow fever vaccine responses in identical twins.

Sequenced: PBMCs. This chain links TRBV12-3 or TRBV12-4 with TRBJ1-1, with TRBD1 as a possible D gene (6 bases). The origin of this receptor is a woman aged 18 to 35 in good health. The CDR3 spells CASRNSDRRGTEAFF. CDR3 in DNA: TGTGCCAGCCGAAACTCCGACAGGCGCGGCACTGAAGCTTTCTTT.